The 16 T cell receptor beta chains below come from one sample, sequenced in a study of Ad26.COV2.S vaccination and SARS-CoV-2 variants. Treatment reported: about 20 received Ad26.COV2.S at low or high dose, single or two shots; 5 received placebo; per-sample allocation not given. Sampling was done on day 63 after the first vaccine or placebo injection. Using immunoSEQ multiplex PCR, the repertoire was profiled, and TCRdb retains in-frame clones only, with some absent. The repertoire holds about 440,000 clones, with roughly 87% as singletons. The sequenced sample was peripheral blood, obtained in a trial of Ad26.COV2.S vaccine versus placebo. These receptors were collected from a person between 18 and 59 years old who received the Ad26.COV2.S COVID-19 vaccine or a placebo.

The V gene is TRBV28, the J gene TRBJ1-2; 9 bases agree with TRBD1. There are 16 residues in the CDR3. CDR1 is MDHEN, CDR2 SYDVKM, per germline. J gave up 0 bases and V 5 bases, and 7 bases lay outside the gene matches. This chain's CDR3 is CASSPDRGSPNYGYTF. The CDR3 DNA is TGTGCCAGCAGTCCGGACAGGGGCTCACCTAACTATGGCTACACCTTC.

The chain uses TRBV5-4 and TRBJ2-3; tentative D call: TRBD2 (5 bases). The V gene's germline CDR1 is SGHNT and CDR2 YYREEE (reference sequence). The CDR3 has 15 residues. V lost 0 bases to trimming and J lost 0 bases, with 8 bases between them. CDR3: CASSLVAPSTDTQYF. For the CDR3, the DNA is TGTGCCAGCAGCTTGGTAGCGCCTAGCACAGATACGCAGTATTTT.

CDR3 in amino acids: CATSDRKLAGVHNEQFF. The CDR3 DNA sequence: TGTGCCACCAGTGACCGAAAACTAGCGGGAGTCCACAATGAGCAGTTCTTC. The chain uses TRBV24-1 and TRBJ2-1; the match to TRBD2 covers 11 bases. V trimming: 4 bases; J trimming: 5 bases; junction bases outside the gene matches: 9. This CDR3 spans 17 amino acids. Per the germline V gene, CDR1 is KGHDR and CDR2 is SFDVKD.

V is TRBV28 and J is TRBJ1-5; D gene ambiguous. The germline V gene encodes CDR1 MDHEN and CDR2 SYDVKM. CDR3 length: 13 amino acids. Trimming shortened V by 8 bases and J by 5 bases, and 13 bases separated the two germline ends. CDR3 bases: TGTGCCAGCTCGAGGCGCTCGCATCAGCCCCAGCATTTT. Translated, it gives CASSRRSHQPQHF.

J is TRBJ2-3 and V is TRBV6-2 or TRBV6-3; D is ambiguous. The CDR3 spans 12 residues. CDR1 is MNHEY, CDR2 SVGEGT, per germline. Trimming left V 5 bases short and J 2 bases short, with 5 bases between. This CDR3 reads CASSTHTDTQYF. DNA of the CDR3: TGTGCCAGCAGTACGCACACAGATACGCAGTATTTT.

This clone was seen just once. The chain recombines TRBV18 with TRBJ1-1; D is unresolved. V shed 1 base and J shed 5 bases, with 2 bases lying between them. The CDR3 sequence is 11 residues long. Germline lookup yields CDR1 KGHSH and CDR2 LQKENI. CDR3 bases: TGTGCCAGCTCACCACAAACTGAAGCTTTCTTT. It is translated as CASSPQTEAFF.

The V call is TRBV15, the J call TRBJ2-2; 9 bases line up with TRBD1. CDR3 length: 16 amino acids. Per germline, CDR1 LNHNV and CDR2 YYDKDF (reference sequence). V lost 4 bases to trimming and J lost 8 bases; unmatched junction nucleotides: 11. The CDR3 here is CATSTIGTGLEGELFF. In nucleotides, the CDR3 is TGTGCCACCAGCACAATCGGGACAGGGCTGGAAGGGGAGCTGTTTTTT.

The rearrangement uses TRBV28 and TRBJ2-1; 14 bases line up with TRBD2. CDR3 length equals 16 residues. Germline V gives CDR1 MDHEN, CDR2 SYDVKM. V gave up 6 bases and J gave up 6 bases; unmatched junction bases: 7. The CDR3 region is CASSPTSGRAGNEQFF. The CDR3 coding sequence is TGTGCCAGCAGCCCGACTAGCGGGAGGGCCGGCAATGAGCAGTTCTTC.

Details on this clone: Other DNA variants within this sample encode the same CDR3. The V and J genes are TRBV27 and TRBJ2-3; 10 nucleotides align to TRBD1. The junction had 4 bases not matched to a gene; V was cut back by 4 bases and J by 3 bases. Germline assignment: CDR1 MNHEY and CDR2 SMNVEV (reference sequence). This CDR3 is 15 amino acids long. The CDR3 reads CASSYGQGGTDTQYF. The CDR3 DNA follows: TGTGCCAGCAGTTACGGACAGGGGGGTACAGATACGCAGTATTTT.

The chain is built from TRBV3-1 (or the pseudogene TRBV3-2) and TRBJ2-3; possible D gene TRBD2, 5 bases. This CDR3 has 14 residues. Per the germline V gene, CDR1 is LGHDT and CDR2 is YNNKEL (reference sequence). V lost 3 bases, J lost 6 bases, and 13 bases lay in between. This CDR3 is CASSQARVSDTQYF. The CDR3, as DNA: TGTGCCAGCAGCCAGGCGAGGGTTTCGGATACGCAGTATTTT.

Comments on this clone: At one of its ends the junction is not consistent with the germline gene, which may arise from a read error. The rearrangement joins TRBV4-3 to TRBJ1-3; a weak D match, TRBD1 (6 bases). The CDR3 loop spans 15 amino acids. Germline V lookup: CDR1 LGHNA, CDR2 YSLEER. CDR3 sequence (DNA): TGCACCAGCAGCCCCCGACAGGTCTCTGGAAACACCATATATTTT. It is translated as CTSSPRQVSGNTIYF.

There are a few counts of this clone. Mismatch with germline at one junction end may stem from a read error. This chain uses TRBV9 with TRBJ1-5; 7 bases fit TRBD1. The CDR3 extends over 14 amino acids. In germline, CDR1 is SGDLS, CDR2 YYNGEE. The chain's CDR3 is CASSVGGGNRPQHF. DNA for the CDR3: TGTGCCAGCAGCGTTGGAGGGGGCAATCGGCCCCAGCATTTT.

The V and J genes are TRBV28 and TRBJ2-3; D gene uncertain. The CDR3 totals 13 residues. Trimming left V 7 bases short and J 2 bases short, with 10 bases between. The V gene's germline CDR1 is MDHEN and CDR2 SYDVKM. Here the CDR3 DNA reads TGTGCCAGCATAGAACTTCTCACAGATACGCAGTATTTT. Protein product: CASIELLTDTQYF. Full variable domain (rest looked up from reference TRBV28 and TRBJ2-3): DVKVTQSSRYLVKRTGEKVFLECVQDMDHENMFWYRQDPGLGLRLIYFSYDVKMKEKGDIPEGYSVSREKKERFSLILESASTNQTSMYLCASIELLTDTQYFGPGTRLTVL.

The chain couples TRBV6-5 to TRBJ1-2; D remains ambiguous. The CDR3 extends over 14 amino acids. V was cut by 6 bases and J by 0 bases, with 11 bases left in between. Per germline, CDR1 MNHEY and CDR2 SVGAGI. The DNA for the CDR3 is TGTGCCAGCAGGGGTGGAATTCCTAACTATGGCTACACCTTC. This encodes CASRGGIPNYGYTF.

J is TRBJ2-7 and V is TRBV15; D gene ambiguous. From germline, CDR1 is LNHNV and CDR2 YYDKDF (reference sequence). This CDR3 is built from 15 residues. The ends were cut back, 1 base at V and 2 bases at J, with 12 bases in the middle. Here the CDR3 reads CATSRAPPGPYEQYF. CDR3 nucleotide sequence: TGTGCCACCAGCAGAGCACCGCCCGGACCCTACGAGCAGTACTTC.

The chain employs TRBV11-3 and TRBJ1-3; D is uncertain. The V end was cut by 0 bases, the J end by 1 base, with 13 bases between. The CDR3 has 17 amino acids. The germline V gene encodes CDR1 SGHNT and CDR2 YENEEA. CDR3 in DNA: TGTGCCAGCAGCTTAGACCCTCGTTGGGATTCTGGAAACACCATATATTTT. It codes for CASSLDPRWDSGNTIYF.